This T cell receptor (beta chain) was captured by sequencing in a study of cytomegalovirus exposure and HLA in healthy donors. Study-level findings and limits: Three CMV-associated chains were confirmed in vitro to be specific for CMV antigens.

The protocol was immunoSEQ multiplex PCR, while the TCRdb copy is restricted to in-frame clones and leaves out a portion. This repertoire shows 250,000 to 400,000 clones, roughly 90% found once; its top ten account for around 0.96%. Comments on this clone: Its matching antigen is unknown.

The CDR3 has 13 residues. After removal of 2 bases from V and 8 bases from J, the junction contained 6 bases not matched to a gene. Germline V CDR1 and CDR2: SQVTM, ANQGSEA. This clonotype was obtained from a man between 25 and 39 years old in good health and CMV-seronegative. Sequencing was carried out using PBMCs. The chain employs TRBV29-1 and TRBJ1-2; 9 bases fit TRBD1. The CDR3 bases are TGCAGCGTTGAATCCGGACAGGGGTACGGCTACACCTTC. This encodes CSVESGQGYGYTF.